This TCR beta chain was retrieved from a study of blood T cells in healthy people across ages. Study-wide results and caveats: Naive CD4+ cells and diversity were both higher in long-lived donors than in aged donors.

On this clonotype: Its target is not known. Given a much more abundant clone one base away, this may be a read error.

A second PCR of about 7 to 12 cycles used a sample-barcoded 5' primer and a J-beta primer mix. MiXCR was run by TCRdb on the 5' RACE reads, yielding one entry per CDR3 protein. The data show about 1,400,000 distinct CDR3 sequences, approximately 40% seen once. The donors, all healthy, were Caucasians living in Russia, aged roughly 6 to 100. Sequencing used blood. This TCR came from a woman aged 18-29 years in good health.

This CDR3 is CASRASDRAGNEQYF. The CDR3 bases are TGTGCCAGCAGGGCGAGCGACAGGGCCGGGAATGAGCAGTACTTC. The chain links TRBV12-3 or TRBV12-4 to TRBJ2-5; 7 nucleotides line up with TRBD1. Losses at the gene ends were 6 bases for V and 11 bases for J; bases not matched to a gene: 18. The CDR3 is made up of 15 amino acids.